This T cell receptor beta chain emerged from a study of cytomegalovirus exposure and HLA in healthy donors. Whole-study findings and limits: For TCR beta chains, V- and J-gene trimming was later linked to a missense DCLRE1C variant. Earlier results showed most TCR beta V segments being productive about 87% or about 30% of the time.

The sample holds a few counts of this clone. Its antigen is unknown. Germline CDR1 is MNHNY and CDR2 is SVGAGI (reference sequence). This CDR3 is built from 15 residues. With 4 bases clipped from V and 4 bases from J, the junction kept 6 bases outside the gene matches. In the PCR, 60 Vbeta and 13 Jbeta primers were used. Clones were read by immunoSEQ multiplex PCR, and TCRdb kept only the in-frame ones, dropping some. This sample has about 260,000 clones; roughly two thirds occur once, and the top ten carry under 3%. The TCR was taken from a female donor in good health and CMV-seronegative. The sequencing input was PBMCs. The chain carries TRBV6-6 and TRBJ2-2; 7 bases agree with TRBD2. CDR3 sequence: CASSWGGAVTGELFF. The CDR3 bases are TGTGCCAGCAGTTGGGGAGGGGCGGTCACCGGGGAGCTGTTTTTT.